Given below is one T cell receptor beta chain in context. As yet, its antigen is unknown. The data derive from a study of identical twins. MiXCR, applied by TCRdb to the 5' RACE reads, yields one record per CDR3 protein. The data hold roughly 1,500,000 distinct CDR3 sequences, with more than 30% observed a single time. V shed 1 base, J shed 1 base, and the junction held 4 bases outside the gene matches. The CDR3 consists of 17 residues. Study-level findings and limits: Sharing of beta out-of-frame sequences by twins showed a weaker excess. Analyses based on zero insertions could be partly confounded by invariant MAIT and iNKT cells. Conclusions rested on cross-sectional statistics rather than following the same donors. Within cord blood, abundant beta clonotypes carried fewer insertions, but memory repertoires showed no such trend.

The chain links TRBV12-3 or TRBV12-4 to TRBJ1-5; 10 positions agree with TRBD1. The source of this sequence is a newborn girl in good health. The sample comprised cord blood. The CDR3 loop reads CASSLVGQGGSNQPQHF. The CDR3 DNA sequence: TGTGCCAGCAGTTTAGTCGGACAGGGGGGGAGCAATCAGCCCCAGCATTTT.